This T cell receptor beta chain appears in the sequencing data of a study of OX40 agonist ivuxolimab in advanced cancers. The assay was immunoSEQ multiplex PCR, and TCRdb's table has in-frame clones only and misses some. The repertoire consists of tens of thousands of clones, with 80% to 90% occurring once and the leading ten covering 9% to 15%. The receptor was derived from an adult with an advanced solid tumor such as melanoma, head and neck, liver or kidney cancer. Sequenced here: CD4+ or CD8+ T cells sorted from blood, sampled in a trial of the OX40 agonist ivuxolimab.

The CDR3 nucleotides are TGTGCCAGCAGCTTAGAGGCCCCGGGCTACGAGCAGTACTTC. Translating it yields CASSLEAPGYEQYF. V is TRBV7-8 and J is TRBJ2-7, with D unresolved. This CDR3 is 14 amino acids long. The germline gives CDR1 SGHVS, CDR2 FQNEAQ. V was cut by 1 base and J by 3 bases, with 10 bases left in between.